This TCR beta chain was recovered during a study of CD8 T cells in Susac syndrome. Overall study findings and caveats: The relatively small number of individuals in the TCR sequencing and HLA analysis was acknowledged by the study.

Comments on this clonotype: The antigen is undetermined.

CDR1 is LGHDT and CDR2 is YNNKEL in the germline V gene (reference sequence). Trimming left V 4 bases short and J 9 bases short, with 13 bases between. The CDR3 runs 14 residues. Random hexamers primed reverse transcription of about 0.45 to 1 ug RNA. TCRdb re-analysed the immunoSEQ multiplex PCR reads in MiXCR, keeping a single row per CDR3 protein. The repertoire holds about 200,000 distinct CDR3 sequences, with 90% to 95% as singletons. Matched for age and sex, the controls were healthy donors. This clonotype was obtained from a human donor in good health. This chain links TRBV3-1 with TRBJ1-6; D gene ambiguous. What was sequenced was CD4+ T cells from PBMCs. The CDR3 protein is CASSLLQDGSPLHF. The CDR3 DNA reads TGTGCCAGCAGCCTCCTTCAGGACGGTTCACCCCTCCACTTT. Looking up the rest from reference TRBV3-1 and TRBJ1-6 gives the full variable domain: DTAVSQTPKYLVTQMGNDKSIKCEQNLGHDTMYWYKQDSKKFLKIMFSYNNKELIINETVPNRFSPKSPDKAHLNLHINSLELGDSAVYFCASSLLQDGSPLHFGNGTRLTVT.